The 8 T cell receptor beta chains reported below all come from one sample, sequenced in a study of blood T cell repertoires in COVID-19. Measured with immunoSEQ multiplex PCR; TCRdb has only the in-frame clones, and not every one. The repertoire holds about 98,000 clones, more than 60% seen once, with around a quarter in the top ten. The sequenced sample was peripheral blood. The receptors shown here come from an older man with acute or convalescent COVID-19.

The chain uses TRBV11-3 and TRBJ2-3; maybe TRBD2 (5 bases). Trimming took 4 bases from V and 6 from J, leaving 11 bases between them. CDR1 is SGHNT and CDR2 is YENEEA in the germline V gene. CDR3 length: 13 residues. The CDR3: CASSSGFRDTQYF. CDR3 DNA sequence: TGTGCCAGCAGCTCGGGGTTTAGGGATACGCAGTATTTT.

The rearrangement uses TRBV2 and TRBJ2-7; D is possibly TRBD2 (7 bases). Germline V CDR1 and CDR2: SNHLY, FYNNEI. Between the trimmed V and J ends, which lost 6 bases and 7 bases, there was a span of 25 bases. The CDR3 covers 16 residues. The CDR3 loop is CASRGRGADRSGEQYF. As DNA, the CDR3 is TGTGCCAGCAGGGGCCGGGGGGCTGACAGGTCCGGTGAGCAGTACTTC.

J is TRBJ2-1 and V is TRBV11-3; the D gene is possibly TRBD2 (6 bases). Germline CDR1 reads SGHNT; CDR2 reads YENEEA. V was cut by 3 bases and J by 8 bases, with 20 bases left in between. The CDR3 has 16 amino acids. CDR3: CASSFRAGTPSDEQFF. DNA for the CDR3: TGTGCCAGCAGCTTTCGGGCGGGAACTCCGAGCGATGAGCAGTTCTTC.

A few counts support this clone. The CDR3 protein is CASSLKQTGLHEQYF. In DNA, the CDR3 is TGTGCCAGCAGCTTGAAACAGACAGGGCTGCACGAGCAGTACTTC. V is TRBV5-4 and J is TRBJ2-7, with 7 bases that match TRBD1. Germline CDR1 SGHNT, CDR2 YYREEE (reference sequence). The V and J ends lost 1 base and 5 bases, in that order; junction bases with no gene match: 9. This CDR3 is built from 15 residues.

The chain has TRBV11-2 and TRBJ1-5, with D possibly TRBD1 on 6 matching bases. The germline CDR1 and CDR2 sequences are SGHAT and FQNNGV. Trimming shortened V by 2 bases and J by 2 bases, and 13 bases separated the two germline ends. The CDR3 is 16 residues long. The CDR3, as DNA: TGTGCCAGCAGCTTAAGCGGCAGGGGAGGCAATCAGCCCCAGCATTTT. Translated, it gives CASSLSGRGGNQPQHF.

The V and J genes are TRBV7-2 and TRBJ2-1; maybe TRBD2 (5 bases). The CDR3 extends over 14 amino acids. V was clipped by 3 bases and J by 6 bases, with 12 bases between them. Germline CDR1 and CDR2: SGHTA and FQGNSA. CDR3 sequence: CASSLVRDGNEQFF. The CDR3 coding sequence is TGTGCCAGCAGCTTGGTCCGGGATGGCAATGAGCAGTTCTTC.

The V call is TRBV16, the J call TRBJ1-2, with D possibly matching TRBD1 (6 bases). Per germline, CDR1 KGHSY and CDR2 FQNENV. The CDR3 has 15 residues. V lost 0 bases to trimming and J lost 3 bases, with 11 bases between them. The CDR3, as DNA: TGTGCCAGCAGCCAATCGCATGGGACATACTATGGCTACACCTTC. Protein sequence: CASSQSHGTYYGYTF.

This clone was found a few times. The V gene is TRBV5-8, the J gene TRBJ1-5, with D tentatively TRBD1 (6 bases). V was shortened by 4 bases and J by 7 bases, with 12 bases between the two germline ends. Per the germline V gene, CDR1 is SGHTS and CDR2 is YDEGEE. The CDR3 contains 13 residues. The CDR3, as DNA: TGTGCCAGCAGCCCCCACAGGGTCCAGCCCCAGCATTTT. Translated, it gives CASSPHRVQPQHF.